The 10 T cell receptor beta chains presented below share a single source sample, sequenced in a study of blood T cell repertoires in COVID-19. Using immunoSEQ multiplex PCR, the repertoire was profiled, and TCRdb retains in-frame clones only, with some absent. This table holds 400,000 to 550,000 clones, about 89% found once. Material for sequencing was peripheral blood. The receptors were sampled from a woman in her 30s with acute or convalescent COVID-19.

V and J are TRBV28 and TRBJ2-1; 10 bases map to TRBD1. J was trimmed by 5 bases and V by 6 bases; bases with no gene match: 7. Germline loops: CDR1 MDHEN, CDR2 SYDVKM. The CDR3 loop spans 15 amino acids. CDR3 sequence: CASRGQGGPHNEQFF. The CDR3 DNA is TGTGCCAGCAGAGGACAGGGGGGCCCCCACAATGAGCAGTTCTTC.

As DNA, the CDR3 is TGTGCCAGCAGCTTGGGACAGTTCAATGAGCAGTTCTTC. This sequence encodes CASSLGQFNEQFF. The chain links TRBV7-9 to TRBJ2-1; 7 bases align to TRBD1. Unmatched junction bases numbered 2, after V lost 3 bases and J lost 6 bases. The CDR3 is 13 residues long. Germline V gene sequence: CDR1 SEHNR, CDR2 FQNEAQ (reference sequence).

This chain links TRBV18 with TRBJ1-5; TRBD1 is a possible D gene (6 bases). Per germline, CDR1 KGHSH and CDR2 LQKENI. The CDR3 loop spans 15 amino acids. Trimming cost V 1 base and J 3 bases, with 10 bases left between them. The CDR3 bases are TGTGCCAGCTCACCACAAGGACAGAACAATCAGCCCCAGCATTTT. As protein: CASSPQGQNNQPQHF.

The chain couples TRBV24-1 to TRBJ2-1; 14 bases are a match to TRBD2. V shed 2 bases, J shed 8 bases, and the junction held 13 bases outside the gene matches. Germline CDR1 and CDR2: KGHDR and SFDVKD. The CDR3 spans 19 residues. The CDR3 nucleotides read TGTGCCACCAGTGATTCCGGGACTAGCGGGGGTCCCCGTTTTCATGAGCAGTTCTTC. This codes for CATSDSGTSGGPRFHEQFF.

V gene TRBV6-6 combines with J gene TRBJ1-2; D gene uncertain. The germline V and J ends were trimmed by 3 bases and 8 bases, with 10 bases remaining between them. Germline-derived CDR1 and CDR2 are MNHNY and SVGAGI (reference sequence). The CDR3 consists of 12 residues. CDR3 sequence reads: CASSYTVGGYTF. CDR3 nucleotide sequence: TGTGCCAGCAGTTATACGGTGGGCGGCTACACCTTC.

The V and J genes are TRBV2 and TRBJ1-5; D is unclear. The germline V gene has CDR1 SNHLY and CDR2 FYNNEI. The CDR3 is 18 residues long. V was shortened by 6 bases and J by 2 bases, with 23 bases between the two germline ends. The CDR3 region has the DNA TGTGCCAGCAGGGGTGAGGCAGCCAACCGGGGAGGCAATCAGCCCCAGCATTTT. Its translation: CASRGEAANRGGNQPQHF.

The V call is TRBV5-4, the J call TRBJ1-4, with a weak D call TRBD1 (6 bases). V was trimmed by 4 bases and J by 5 bases, leaving 15 bases between them. The CDR3 has 15 residues. CDR1 SGHNT and CDR2 YYREEE come from the germline V gene (reference sequence). CDR3 nucleotides: TGTGCCAGCAGCCAAGGACAGCTTCCAAATGAAAAACTGTTTTTT. This codes for CASSQGQLPNEKLFF.

The J gene is TRBJ1-2, the V gene TRBV5-1; no clear D. Germline CDR1 reads SGHRS; CDR2 reads YFSETQ. The CDR3 has 14 residues. V gave up 0 bases and J gave up 4 bases, with 10 bases separating them. The CDR3 coding sequence is TGCGCCAGCAGCTTGGGATTGGCAGGCTATGGCTACACCTTC. Its translation is CASSLGLAGYGYTF.

The chain combines TRBV11-3 with TRBJ2-1, with 10 bases matching TRBD1. CDR3 length: 15 residues. V dropped 5 bases and J dropped 4; count of bases not matched to a gene: 5. Germline V CDR1 and CDR2: SGHNT, YENEEA. The CDR3 region has the DNA TGTGCCAGCAGCCCTGGGACAGGGGCATACAATGAGCAGTTCTTC. This encodes CASSPGTGAYNEQFF. Together with reference TRBV11-3 and TRBJ2-1, the CDR3 gives the full variable domain: EAGVVQSPRYKIIEKKQPVAFWCNPISGHNTLYWYLQNLGQGPELLIRYENEEAVDDSQLPKDRFSAERLKGVDSTLKIQPAELGDSAVYLCASSPGTGAYNEQFFGPGTRLTVL.

The chain links TRBV3-1 (or the pseudogene TRBV3-2) to TRBJ2-5, with a weak D call TRBD2 (5 bases). Trimming took 1 base from V and 6 from J, leaving 15 bases between them. CDR3 length: 15 amino acids. Germline-derived CDR1 and CDR2 are LGHDT and YNNKEL (reference sequence). The CDR3 bases are TGTGCCAGCAGCCAAGCTAGGCCTAGCCTTAAGACCCAGTACTTC. As protein: CASSQARPSLKTQYF.